This T cell receptor beta chain was documented in a study of shared clonotypes between healthy human individuals. The assay was immunoSEQ multiplex PCR, and TCRdb's table has in-frame clones only and misses some. The sample lists some 2.1 million clones; less than 95% were seen once. It was CD45RO-negative cells, positively selected for CCR7, that made up naive CD8 cells, with terminally differentiated effector memory CD45RA+ cells excluded. This clone was seen only once. The CDR3 is 16 amino acids. CDR1 is MNHEY, CDR2 SVGAGI, per germline. V gave up 0 bases and J gave up 8 bases, with 16 bases separating them.

The rearrangement links TRBV6-5 to TRBJ2-2; D is ambiguous. The sample was naive CD8+ T cells sorted from blood. The sequence was collected from a man aged 18 to 29 in good health. CDR3 DNA sequence: TGTGCCAGCAGTTACTCGGTACGGGCCGCGAATGGGGAGCTGTTTTTT. Its protein is CASSYSVRAANGELFF.